The next 7 T cell receptor beta chains were all read from a single sample in a study of cytomegalovirus exposure and HLA in healthy donors. Researchers ran the PCR with 60 Vbeta and 13 Jbeta primers. The data were produced by immunoSEQ multiplex PCR, yet TCRdb's version contains in-frame clones alone and is incomplete. The table records about 160,000 clones, 60% to 85% of them present only once. Sample: PBMCs. These receptors were taken from a man aged 25 to 40 in good health and CMV-seropositive.

The gene calls are TRBV27 and TRBJ2-1, with 7 nucleotides matching TRBD1. The CDR3 is 15 residues long. Germline values: CDR1 MNHEY, CDR2 SMNVEV (reference sequence). Unmatched junction bases numbered 7, after V lost 0 bases and J lost 8 bases. The CDR3 sequence: CASSLSETGFHEQFF. CDR3 in DNA: TGTGCCAGCAGTTTATCCGAGACAGGGTTCCATGAGCAGTTCTTC.

The chain is built from TRBV4-3 and TRBJ2-2; 11 nucleotides align to TRBD2. Trimming cost V 0 bases and J 10 bases; bases outside gene matches: 13. The length of the CDR3 is 18 residues. Germline V lookup: CDR1 LGHNA, CDR2 YSLEER. DNA of the CDR3: TGCGCCAGCAGCCAAGATCGGGGTAGCGGGGGGGCTGAAGAGGAGCTGTTTTTT. Translating gives CASSQDRGSGGAEEELFF.

This clone was observed a handful of times. V and J are TRBV29-1 and TRBJ2-3, with 9 bases lining up with TRBD2. J gave up 6 bases and V 5 bases, and 12 bases lay outside the gene matches. The CDR3 loop spans 15 amino acids. The germline V gene encodes CDR1 SQVTM and CDR2 ANQGSEA. CDR3 in amino acids: CSVRSLAGAVDTQYF. Here the CDR3 DNA reads TGCAGCGTTCGATCTTTAGCGGGGGCGGTCGATACGCAGTATTTT.

This clone has only a few counts. The chain has TRBV4-1 and TRBJ2-3; TRBD2 agrees at 10 bases. Losses at the gene ends were 0 bases for V and 6 bases for J; bases not matched to a gene: 9. The CDR3 runs 17 residues. CDR1 MGHRA and CDR2 YSYEKL come from the germline V gene. CDR3 DNA sequence: TGCGCCAGCAGCCAAGACGGGGTAGCGGGGGGAATCGATACGCAGTATTTT. Its translation is CASSQDGVAGGIDTQYF.

V usage is TRBV2 and J usage is TRBJ2-5; 7 nucleotides line up with TRBD2. Unmatched junction bases numbered 0, after V lost 6 bases and J lost 2 bases. CDR3 size: 12 residues. The germline V gene encodes CDR1 SNHLY and CDR2 FYNNEI. CDR3 coding DNA: TGTGCCAGCAGGGGGGGGCAAGAGACCCAGTACTTC. Translated: CASRGGQETQYF.

J is TRBJ2-3 and V is TRBV9; perhaps TRBD2 as D (5 bases). There are 14 residues in the CDR3. V lost 5 bases to trimming and J lost 6 bases, with 16 bases between them. From germline, CDR1 is SGDLS and CDR2 YYNGEE. CDR3 region: CASSSQTPGDTQYF. CDR3 DNA sequence: TGTGCCAGCAGTAGCCAGACGCCGGGGGATACGCAGTATTTT.

The chain couples TRBV7-9 to TRBJ2-7; a possible D gene is TRBD1 (6 bases). Germline values: CDR1 SEHNR, CDR2 FQNEAQ (reference sequence). The CDR3 runs 12 residues. Trimming removed 5 bases at V and 3 bases at J, with 8 bases between. The CDR3: CASSAQGYEQYF. The CDR3 DNA follows: TGTGCCAGCAGCGCACAGGGCTACGAGCAGTACTTC.